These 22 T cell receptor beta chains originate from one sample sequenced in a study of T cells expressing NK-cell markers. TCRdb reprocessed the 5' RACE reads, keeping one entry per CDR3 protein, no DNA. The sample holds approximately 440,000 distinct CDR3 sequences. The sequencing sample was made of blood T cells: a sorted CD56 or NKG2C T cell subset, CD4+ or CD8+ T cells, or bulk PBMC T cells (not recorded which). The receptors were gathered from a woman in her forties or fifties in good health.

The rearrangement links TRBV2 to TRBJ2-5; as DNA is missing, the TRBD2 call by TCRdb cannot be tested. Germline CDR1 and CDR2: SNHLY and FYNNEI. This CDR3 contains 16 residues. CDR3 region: CASSEGKLAGAETQYF.

The CDR3 sequence is CASSLLGTAKNIQYF. The V call is TRBV7-9, the J call TRBJ2-4; the D call from TCRdb, TRBD1, cannot be confirmed without DNA. The CDR3 runs to 15 residues. The germline V gene has CDR1 SEHNR and CDR2 FQNEAQ (reference sequence).

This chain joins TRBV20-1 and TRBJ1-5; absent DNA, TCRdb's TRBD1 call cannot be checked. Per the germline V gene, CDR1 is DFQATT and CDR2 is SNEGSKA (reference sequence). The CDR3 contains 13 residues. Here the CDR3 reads CSASYGGDQPQHF.

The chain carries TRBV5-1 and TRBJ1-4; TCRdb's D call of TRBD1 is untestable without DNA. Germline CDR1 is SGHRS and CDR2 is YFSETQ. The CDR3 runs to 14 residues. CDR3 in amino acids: CASSTTGGSEKLFF.

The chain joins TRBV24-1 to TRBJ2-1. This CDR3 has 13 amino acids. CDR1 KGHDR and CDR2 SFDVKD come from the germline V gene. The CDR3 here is CATRYEDRNEQFF.

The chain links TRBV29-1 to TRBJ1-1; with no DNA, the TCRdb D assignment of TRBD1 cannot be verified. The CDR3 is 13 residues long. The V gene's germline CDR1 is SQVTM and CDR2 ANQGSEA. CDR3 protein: CSAMDRGLTEAFF.

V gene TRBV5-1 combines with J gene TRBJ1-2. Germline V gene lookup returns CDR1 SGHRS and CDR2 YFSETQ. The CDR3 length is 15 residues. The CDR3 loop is CASSLADNWRRGYTF.

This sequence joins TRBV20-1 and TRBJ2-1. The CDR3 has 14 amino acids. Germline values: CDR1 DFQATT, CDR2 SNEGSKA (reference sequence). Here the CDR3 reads CSARPGRADNEQFF.

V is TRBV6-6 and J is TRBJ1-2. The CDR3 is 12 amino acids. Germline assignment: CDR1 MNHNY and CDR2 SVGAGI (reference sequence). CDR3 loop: CASSTINYGYTF.

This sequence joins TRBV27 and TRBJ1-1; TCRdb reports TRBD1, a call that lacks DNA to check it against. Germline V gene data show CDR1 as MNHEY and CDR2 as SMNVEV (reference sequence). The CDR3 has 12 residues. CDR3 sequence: CASGGMNTEAFF.

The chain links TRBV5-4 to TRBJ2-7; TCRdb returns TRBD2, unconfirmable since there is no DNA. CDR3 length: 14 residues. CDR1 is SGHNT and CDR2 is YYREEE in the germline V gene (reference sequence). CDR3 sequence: CASSTGTRATEQYF. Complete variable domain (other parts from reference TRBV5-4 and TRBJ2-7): ETGVTQSPTHLIKTRGQQVTLRCSSQSGHNTVSWYQQALGQGPQFIFQYYREEENGRGNFPPRFSGLQFPNYSSELNVNALELDDSALYLCASSTGTRATEQYFGPGTRLTVT.

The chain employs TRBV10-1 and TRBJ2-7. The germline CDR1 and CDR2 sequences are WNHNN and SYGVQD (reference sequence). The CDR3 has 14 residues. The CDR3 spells CASSESGAPTEQYF.

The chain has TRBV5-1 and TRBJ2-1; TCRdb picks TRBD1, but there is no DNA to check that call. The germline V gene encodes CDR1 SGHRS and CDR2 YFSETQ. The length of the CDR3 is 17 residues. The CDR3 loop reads CASSLGKGIRSYNEQFF.

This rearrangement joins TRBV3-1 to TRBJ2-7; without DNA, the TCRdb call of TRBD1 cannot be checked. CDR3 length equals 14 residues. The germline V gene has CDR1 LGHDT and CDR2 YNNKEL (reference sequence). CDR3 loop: CASSQDHALGEQYF.

The CDR3 sequence: CASSMTGSRKPQHF. The J gene is TRBJ1-5, the V gene TRBV19; no DNA is available, so the TRBD1 call from TCRdb remains unchecked. This CDR3 has 14 residues. Germline V gives CDR1 LNHDA, CDR2 SQIVND (reference sequence).

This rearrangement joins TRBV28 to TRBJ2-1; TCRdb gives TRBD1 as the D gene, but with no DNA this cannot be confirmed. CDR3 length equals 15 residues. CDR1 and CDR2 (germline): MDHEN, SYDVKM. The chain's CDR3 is CASRPGDRSYNEQFF.

CDR3 residues: CSAPGLAGSGTQYF. This chain uses TRBV20-1 with TRBJ2-3; TCRdb's assignment of TRBD2 cannot be checked, as there is no DNA. CDR3 length equals 14 residues. Germline V gene sequence: CDR1 DFQATT, CDR2 SNEGSKA (reference sequence).

CDR3 sequence: CASSFTQDRGSTGELFF. The chain employs TRBV11-1 and TRBJ2-2; TCRdb designates TRBD1, a call that cannot be tested without DNA. CDR1 and CDR2 from the germline V gene are SGHAT and FQDESV (reference sequence). The CDR3 runs 17 residues.

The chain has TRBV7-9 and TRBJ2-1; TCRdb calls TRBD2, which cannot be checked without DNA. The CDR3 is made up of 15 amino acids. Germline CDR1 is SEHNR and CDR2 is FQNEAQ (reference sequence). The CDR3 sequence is CASSATSGSSNEQFF.

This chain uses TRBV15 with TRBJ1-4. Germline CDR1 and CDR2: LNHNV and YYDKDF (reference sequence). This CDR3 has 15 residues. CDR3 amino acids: CATSRVSGVNEKLFF.

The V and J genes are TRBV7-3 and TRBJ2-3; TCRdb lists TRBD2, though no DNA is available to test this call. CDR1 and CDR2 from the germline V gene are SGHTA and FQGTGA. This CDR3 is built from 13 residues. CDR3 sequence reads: CASSSLPSDTQYF.

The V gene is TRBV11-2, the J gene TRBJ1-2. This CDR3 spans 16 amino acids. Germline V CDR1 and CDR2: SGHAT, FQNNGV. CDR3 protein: CASSFNIAAGAYGYTF.